This T cell receptor (beta chain) was sequenced in a study of T cell changes during pregnancy in multiple sclerosis. The protocol was immunoSEQ multiplex PCR, while the TCRdb copy is restricted to in-frame clones and leaves out a portion. The sample carries around 80,000 clones, nearly 95% recorded once. The receptor was isolated from a female donor with multiple sclerosis, enrolled in a pregnancy study. The sample here was peripheral blood, taken in the second trimester of pregnancy.

The CDR3 loop is CASSQDIWGQGVSYQYF. CDR3 bases: TGTGCCAGCAGCCAAGATATTTGGGGACAGGGGGTTTCGTATCAGTACTTC. V and J are TRBV4-2 and TRBJ2-7, with TRBD1 matching 11 bases. V lost 0 bases to trimming and J lost 10 bases; unmatched junction nucleotides: 14. CDR1 is LGHNA and CDR2 is YNFKEQ in the germline V gene. The CDR3 contains 17 residues.